This T cell receptor (beta chain) is drawn from a study of beta chain features in type 1 diabetes. Expressed TCRB transcripts were sequenced after all isolated RNA was converted to cDNA. Some clones are missing from TCRdb's copy, which holds only in-frame ones; the method was immunoSEQ multiplex PCR. The table has a few hundred thousand clones, approximately 16% seen once. This clone was seen a few times. Its antigen is unidentified. General study findings and limits: Across patients, naive, central memory and Treg TCRB repertoires exhibited apparently greater similarity than was observed across healthy donors. Among patients with Type 1 diabetes, TCRB CDR3s were moderately but significantly shorter in every one of the four CD4+ subsets.

V was pared by 5 bases and J by 5 bases, with 16 bases between. The CDR3 covers 15 residues. Per the germline V gene, CDR1 is SGHTA and CDR2 is FQGTGA. The chain combines TRBV7-3 with TRBJ2-1; maybe TRBD1 (5 bases). Sequenced material: naive CD4+ T cells from blood. The clonotype was recovered from a young man with type 1 diabetes. Here the CDR3 DNA reads TGTGCCAGCAGCCAAGGGCAGGGTAAACACAATGAGCAGTTCTTC. It yields the protein CASSQGQGKHNEQFF.